The 13 T cell receptor beta chains listed next were all sequenced from one sample in a study of PD-1 blockade in mismatch repair-deficient tumors. Repertoires were generated with immunoSEQ multiplex PCR, while TCRdb's copy carries only in-frame clones and drops some. Of around 68,000 clones listed, around 80% are singletons. The sequences come from peripheral blood, collected 2 weeks after starting pembrolizumab. These receptors all stem from an adult with mismatch repair-deficient cancer.

The rearrangement joins TRBV2 to TRBJ1-5; 7 positions agree with TRBD1. The junction had 3 bases not matched to a gene; V was cut back by 2 bases and J by 2 bases. Germline V lookup: CDR1 SNHLY, CDR2 FYNNEI. The CDR3 runs 15 residues. CDR3 amino acids: CASSESTGGNQPQHF. DNA of the CDR3: TGTGCCAGCAGTGAATCTACAGGGGGCAATCAGCCCCAGCATTTT.

There are a few counts of this clone. J is TRBJ2-5 and V is TRBV14, with D unclear. This CDR3 is built from 10 residues. Germline values: CDR1 SGHDN, CDR2 FVKESK. V lost 9 bases and J 4 bases, leaving 6 bases between the germline ends. In DNA form, the CDR3 reads TGTGCCAGGTACCGAGAGACCCAGTACTTC. Its translation: CARYRETQYF. Combining the CDR3 with reference TRBV14 and TRBJ2-5 gives the whole variable domain EAGVTQFPSHSVIEKGQTVTLRCDPISGHDNLYWYRRVMGKEIKFLLHFVKESKQDESGMPNNRFLAERTGGTYSTLKVQPAELEDSGVYFCARYRETQYFGPGTRLLVL.

The genes are TRBV21-1 and TRBJ1-2; TRBD1, the D gene given by the table, was not confirmed from the DNA. TRBV21-1 is an annotated pseudogene. The CDR3 contains 17 residues. The CDR3 region is CASSRCLGQGWYYGYTF. CDR3 sequence (DNA): TGTGCCAGCAGCAGATGCTTGGGACAGGGATGGTACTATGGCTACACCTTC.

The J gene is TRBJ2-3, the V gene TRBV5-6; 14 bases match TRBD2. Germline loops: CDR1 SGHDT, CDR2 YYEEEE. This CDR3 has 16 residues. V shed 7 bases and J 1 base; nucleotides not matched to a gene: 5. CDR3 protein: CASLLGLAGGTDTQYF. CDR3 DNA sequence: TGTGCCAGCCTACTGGGACTAGCGGGAGGCACAGATACGCAGTATTTT.

This clone was counted once. CDR3 sequence reads: CASSVSGKTQYF. The CDR3 nucleotides read TGTGCCAGCAGCGTATCAGGGAAGACCCAGTACTTC. The gene calls are TRBV5-6 and TRBJ2-5; D is possibly TRBD1 (5 bases). The V end was cut by 4 bases, the J end by 6 bases, with 10 bases between. CDR1 and CDR2 (germline): SGHDT, YYEEEE. CDR3 length: 12 residues.

As to this clone: One junction end does not reproduce the germline sequence, and a read error may be involved. The chain is built from TRBV7-7 and TRBJ2-2; D is perhaps TRBD1 or TRBD2 (5 bases each). CDR1 SSHAT and CDR2 FNYEAQ come from the germline V gene (reference sequence). This CDR3 has 14 residues. The chain's CDR3 is CASTGTPSGGELFF. The CDR3 bases are TGTGCTAGCACCGGGACGCCCAGTGGCGGGGAGCTGTTTTTT. The variable domain in full, with the rest retrieved from reference TRBV7-7 and TRBJ2-2, is GAGVSQSPRYKVTKRGQDVTLRCDPISSHATLYWYQQALGQGPEFLTYFNYEAQPDKSGLPSDRFSAERPEGSISTLTIQRTEQRDSAMYRCASTGTPSGGELFFGEGSRLTVL.

The sample holds a few counts of this clone. V usage is TRBV21-1 and J usage is TRBJ2-1; the table's D call of TRBD2 was not tested on the DNA. TRBV21-1 is listed as a pseudogene. The CDR3 runs to 14 residues. The CDR3 region is CASRNEGLGYEQFF. The CDR3 coding sequence is TGTGCCAGCAGGAACGAGGGACTGGGATATGAGCAGTTCTTC.

The chain couples TRBV5-1 to TRBJ2-7; D is possibly TRBD1 or TRBD2 (6 bases each). This CDR3 region has 15 residues. V was pared by 0 bases and J by 1 base, with 11 bases between. Germline V gene sequence: CDR1 SGHRS, CDR2 YFSETQ. In DNA, the CDR3 is TGCGCCAGCAGCTTGGAAGGGGGGTGGTCCTACGAGCAGTACTTC. It codes for CASSLEGGWSYEQYF.

This chain links TRBV7-9 with TRBJ2-7; TRBD2 aligns across 7 bases. The CDR3 is made up of 15 amino acids. The V gene's germline CDR1 is SEHNR and CDR2 FQNEAQ (reference sequence). V gave up 5 bases and J gave up 4 bases; unmatched junction bases: 11. CDR3 nucleotide sequence: TGTGCCAGCAGCCCAAGGACTAGTATGGGGTACGAGCAGTACTTC. Translated: CASSPRTSMGYEQYF.

The chain is built from TRBV5-4 and TRBJ2-6; D possibly matches TRBD1 or TRBD2 (5 bases each). CDR3 length equals 16 residues. Trimming pared 4 bases from V and 3 bases from J, leaving 14 bases between. Germline V lookup: CDR1 SGHNT, CDR2 YYREEE (reference sequence). The CDR3 loop is CASSRHGAVGANVLTF. The CDR3, as DNA: TGTGCCAGCAGCCGACACGGGGCGGTTGGGGCCAACGTCCTGACTTTC. The full variable domain, in which reference TRBV5-4 and TRBJ2-6 provide the parts outside the CDR3, is ETGVTQSPTHLIKTRGQQVTLRCSSQSGHNTVSWYQQALGQGPQFIFQYYREEENGRGNFPPRFSGLQFPNYSSELNVNALELDDSALYLCASSRHGAVGANVLTFGAGSRLTVL.

The gene calls are TRBV28 and TRBJ2-7; the match to TRBD1 covers 8 bases. There are 15 residues in the CDR3. V lost 2 bases, J lost 2 bases, and 5 bases stayed unmatched. Looked up from germline, CDR1 is MDHEN and CDR2 is SYDVKM. The CDR3 DNA is TGTGCCAGCAGTTTAAGGGCAGGGGGCCCCTACGAGCAGTACTTC. The encoded protein is CASSLRAGGPYEQYF.

V gene TRBV28 combines with J gene TRBJ1-2; 7 positions agree with TRBD1. The CDR3 is made up of 13 amino acids. Losses at the gene ends were 6 bases for V and 8 bases for J; bases not matched to a gene: 9. Looked up from germline, CDR1 is MDHEN and CDR2 is SYDVKM. The CDR3 DNA reads as TGTGCCAGCAGGACTACGACAGGGAGAGGCTACACCTTC. Translation: CASRTTTGRGYTF.

V is TRBV18 and J is TRBJ2-1; 8 bases align to TRBD2. The CDR3 is 15 residues long. V lost 3 bases to trimming and J lost 5 bases; unmatched junction nucleotides: 6. The V gene's germline CDR1 is KGHSH and CDR2 LQKENI. The CDR3 here is CASSPTGTRDNEQFF. The CDR3, as DNA: TGTGCCAGCTCACCTACCGGGACTAGGGACAATGAGCAGTTCTTC.